A selection of T cell receptor beta chains follows, all from one sample in a study of T cells after yellow fever vaccination. One entry per CDR3 protein, called by TCRdb with MiXCR from the 5' RACE reads. The sample comprises about 340,000 distinct CDR3 sequences, 12% of which are singletons, and more than 3% rests with the top ten. The sequences come from CD4+ T cells sorted from PBMCs, collected 15 days after the yellow fever booster vaccination. These receptors came from a man aged 18 to 30 who received the YFV17D yellow fever vaccine. CDR3s include the opening cysteine and the closing phenylalanine or tryptophan. A D gene is named only where the DNA matches it firmly. Size is stated for part of the rows, as once, few or many counts, or as a class when the clone is expanded.

v_gene	abundance	j_gene	d_gene	CDR3aa	CDR3nt
TRBV7-9	few	TRBJ1-2	-	CASSREVEYTF	TGTGCCAGCAGCCGCGAGGTGGAGTACACCTTC
TRBV4-2	-	TRBJ2-2	-	CASSQEGGLANTGELFF	TGTGCCAGCAGCCAAGAAGGGGGGCTAGCGAACACCGGGGAGCTGTTTTTT
TRBV29-1	few	TRBJ2-5	-	CSVAQLSLRETQYF	TGCAGCGTTGCCCAATTGAGTTTGAGGGAGACCCAGTACTTC
TRBV6-5	few	TRBJ1-5	TRBD1	CASSYSSGGSNQPQHF	TGTGCCAGCAGTTACTCGTCAGGGGGTAGCAATCAGCCCCAGCATTTT
TRBV5-5	-	TRBJ2-3	-	CASSFSFTDTQYF	TGTGCCAGCAGCTTCAGCTTCACAGATACGCAGTATTTT
TRBV29-1	-	TRBJ2-3	TRBD1	CSVGRGPTSTDTQYF	TGCAGCGTCGGTAGGGGGCCGACTAGCACAGATACGCAGTATTTT
TRBV10-3	many	TRBJ1-4	TRBD1	CAIRTGDGKLFF	TGTGCCATTCGGACAGGGGACGGAAAACTGTTTTTT
TRBV29-1	-	TRBJ1-5	-	CSVVSRGSSNQPQHF	TGCAGCGTTGTCTCGAGGGGCTCCTCCAATCAGCCCCAGCATTTT
TRBV24-1	-	TRBJ2-1	TRBD1	CATSDSTGFDEQFF	TGTGCCACCAGTGATTCGACAGGGTTCGATGAGCAGTTCTTC
TRBV12-3/TRBV12-4	-	TRBJ2-5	-	CASRRQNQETQYF	TGTGCCAGCAGGCGACAGAACCAAGAGACCCAGTACTTC
TRBV20-1	few	TRBJ1-1	-	CSATRPEVTEAFF	TGCAGTGCTACCCGCCCGGAGGTGACTGAAGCTTTCTTT
TRBV12-3/TRBV12-4	few	TRBJ2-1	-	CASSTQGWAYNEQFF	TGTGCCAGCAGTACCCAGGGTTGGGCCTACAATGAGCAGTTCTTC
TRBV4-3	-	TRBJ1-2	TRBD1	CASSQGLQGLNYGYTF	TGCGCCAGCAGCCAAGGACTACAGGGGTTGAACTATGGCTACACCTTC
TRBV2	-	TRBJ2-2	TRBD1	CASTRQGAGELFF	TGTGCCAGCACACGACAGGGTGCCGGGGAGCTGTTTTTT
TRBV20-1	-	TRBJ1-2	-	CSAREMTNYGYTF	TGCAGTGCTAGAGAAATGACTAACTATGGCTACACCTTC
TRBV5-1	-	TRBJ1-1	-	CASSLAGDYTEAFF	TGCGCCAGCAGCTTGGCGGGGGACTACACTGAAGCTTTCTTT
TRBV6-6	-	TRBJ1-4	-	CASSRRETTNEKLFF	TGTGCCAGCAGTCGCCGTGAGACAACTAATGAAAAACTGTTTTTT
TRBV15	few	TRBJ2-3	TRBD1	CATSGRQGYTQYF	TGTGCCACCAGCGGGCGACAGGGATATACGCAGTATTTT
TRBV20-1	few	TRBJ1-5	-	CSARSGTNNQPQHF	TGCAGTGCTAGAAGTGGGACGAACAATCAGCCCCAGCATTTT
TRBV5-1	-	TRBJ1-4	-	CASSLTLTAGHEKLFF	TGCGCCAGCAGCTTGACCTTGACAGCAGGACATGAAAAACTGTTTTTT
TRBV7-8	few	TRBJ1-5	-	CASSYTRSTQHF	TGTGCCAGCAGCTACACTAGGAGCACCCAGCATTTT
TRBV7-2	-	TRBJ1-5	-	CASSLDVGKPPQHF	TGTGCCAGCAGCTTAGATGTAGGGAAGCCCCCCCAGCATTTT
TRBV12-3/TRBV12-4	-	TRBJ2-1	-	CASSSPPRFVHEQFF	TGTGCCAGCAGTTCCCCCCCCCGGTTCGTCCATGAGCAGTTCTTC
TRBV20-1	few	TRBJ1-1	-	CSASFFGEAFF	TGCAGTGCTAGCTTCTTCGGGGAAGCTTTCTTT
TRBV6-6	few	TRBJ2-1	-	CASSPPYALPPGTGNEQFF	TGTGCCAGCAGTCCGCCGTACGCCCTACCCCCCGGGACTGGGAATGAGCAGTTCTTC
TRBV6-5	-	TRBJ1-5	-	CASSFSFQGGQPQHF	TGTGCCAGCAGTTTCTCCTTTCAGGGTGGTCAGCCCCAGCATTTT
TRBV6-2/TRBV6-3	-	TRBJ1-4	-	CASSLHGRTNEKLFF	TGTGCCAGCAGCCTACACGGTCGAACTAATGAAAAACTGTTTTTT
TRBV12-3/TRBV12-4	many	TRBJ2-5	TRBD2	CASSPRGGGTQYF	TGTGCCAGCAGCCCTCGCGGGGGGGGGACCCAGTACTTC
TRBV28	-	TRBJ1-6	-	CASSFPSGDSPLHF	TGTGCCAGCAGTTTTCCGTCTGGGGATTCACCCCTCCACTTT
TRBV18	few	TRBJ2-7	-	CASSPSRQVYEQYF	TGTGCCAGCTCACCTTCGAGGCAGGTCTACGAGCAGTACTTC
TRBV18	-	TRBJ2-5	-	CASSPGTVYQETQYF	TGTGCCAGCTCACCAGGGACGGTGTACCAAGAGACCCAGTACTTC
TRBV20-1	-	TRBJ2-1	TRBD2	CSAHPSGLAGTREQFF	TGCAGTGCCCATCCCTCGGGACTAGCGGGAACCCGGGAGCAGTTCTTC
TRBV7-8	few	TRBJ2-5	-	CASSYMRSGQETQYF	TGTGCCAGCAGCTATATGCGGTCGGGGCAAGAGACCCAGTACTTC